This TCR beta chain emerged from a study of T-cell memory formation after mild COVID-19. Comment on this clonotype: Its antigen is unknown.

Study-wide results and caveats: The second-wave clones peaking on day 37 were not confirmed as SARS-CoV-2-specific. A second wave expanding day 15 to 37 was CD4+-biased; contracting clones were balanced. Researchers report contracting CD4+ clones mostly in CM and EM, with CD8+ clones in EMRA.

MiXCR, applied by TCRdb to the 5' RACE reads, yields one record per CDR3 protein. Among about 390,000 distinct CDR3 sequences listed, about 16% were seen once. The CDR3 has 17 amino acids. V shed 4 bases and J 4 bases; nucleotides not matched to a gene: 11. The germline V gene has CDR1 LGHDT and CDR2 YNNKEL (reference sequence). Material for sequencing was PBMCs or a T cell subset sorted from them (not recorded which). The rearrangement links TRBV3-1 to TRBJ2-1; 9 positions match TRBD1. The origin of this receptor is a man aged 18 to 29 who had mild COVID-19 (a few samples of this study predate the infection). Cell type and time point are not known. The CDR3 region has the DNA TGTGCCAGCAGCCCCCGGTCCCGGGACAGGGAATACAATGAGCAGTTCTTC. Its translation: CASSPRSRDREYNEQFF.